This TCR beta chain was retrieved from a study of STAT5B mutations in CD4+ large granular lymphocyte leukemia. Study at large: Among healthy donors, a particular HLA allele went with more CDR3 'QG' motifs.

Method: immunoSEQ multiplex PCR; TCRdb's copy keeps in-frame clones and lacks some. The sample lists just over 25,000 clones, 81% occurring once. Per germline, CDR1 SGDLS and CDR2 YYNGEE. The length of the CDR3 is 15 residues. V was trimmed by 0 bases and J by 2 bases, leaving 12 bases between them. General study findings and limits: Patient CD4-sorted repertoires looked more clonal than healthy CD4+ repertoires, even without putative leukemic clones.

This clone has a handful of counts. The antigen is not known. The chain employs TRBV9 and TRBJ2-7; D might be TRBD2 (5 bases). This receptor was identified in a human donor in good health. Specimen: CD4+ T cells from blood buffy coats. CDR3 loop: CASSVAPAGAYEQYF. The CDR3 region has the DNA TGTGCCAGCAGCGTAGCACCGGCCGGGGCCTACGAGCAGTACTTC.